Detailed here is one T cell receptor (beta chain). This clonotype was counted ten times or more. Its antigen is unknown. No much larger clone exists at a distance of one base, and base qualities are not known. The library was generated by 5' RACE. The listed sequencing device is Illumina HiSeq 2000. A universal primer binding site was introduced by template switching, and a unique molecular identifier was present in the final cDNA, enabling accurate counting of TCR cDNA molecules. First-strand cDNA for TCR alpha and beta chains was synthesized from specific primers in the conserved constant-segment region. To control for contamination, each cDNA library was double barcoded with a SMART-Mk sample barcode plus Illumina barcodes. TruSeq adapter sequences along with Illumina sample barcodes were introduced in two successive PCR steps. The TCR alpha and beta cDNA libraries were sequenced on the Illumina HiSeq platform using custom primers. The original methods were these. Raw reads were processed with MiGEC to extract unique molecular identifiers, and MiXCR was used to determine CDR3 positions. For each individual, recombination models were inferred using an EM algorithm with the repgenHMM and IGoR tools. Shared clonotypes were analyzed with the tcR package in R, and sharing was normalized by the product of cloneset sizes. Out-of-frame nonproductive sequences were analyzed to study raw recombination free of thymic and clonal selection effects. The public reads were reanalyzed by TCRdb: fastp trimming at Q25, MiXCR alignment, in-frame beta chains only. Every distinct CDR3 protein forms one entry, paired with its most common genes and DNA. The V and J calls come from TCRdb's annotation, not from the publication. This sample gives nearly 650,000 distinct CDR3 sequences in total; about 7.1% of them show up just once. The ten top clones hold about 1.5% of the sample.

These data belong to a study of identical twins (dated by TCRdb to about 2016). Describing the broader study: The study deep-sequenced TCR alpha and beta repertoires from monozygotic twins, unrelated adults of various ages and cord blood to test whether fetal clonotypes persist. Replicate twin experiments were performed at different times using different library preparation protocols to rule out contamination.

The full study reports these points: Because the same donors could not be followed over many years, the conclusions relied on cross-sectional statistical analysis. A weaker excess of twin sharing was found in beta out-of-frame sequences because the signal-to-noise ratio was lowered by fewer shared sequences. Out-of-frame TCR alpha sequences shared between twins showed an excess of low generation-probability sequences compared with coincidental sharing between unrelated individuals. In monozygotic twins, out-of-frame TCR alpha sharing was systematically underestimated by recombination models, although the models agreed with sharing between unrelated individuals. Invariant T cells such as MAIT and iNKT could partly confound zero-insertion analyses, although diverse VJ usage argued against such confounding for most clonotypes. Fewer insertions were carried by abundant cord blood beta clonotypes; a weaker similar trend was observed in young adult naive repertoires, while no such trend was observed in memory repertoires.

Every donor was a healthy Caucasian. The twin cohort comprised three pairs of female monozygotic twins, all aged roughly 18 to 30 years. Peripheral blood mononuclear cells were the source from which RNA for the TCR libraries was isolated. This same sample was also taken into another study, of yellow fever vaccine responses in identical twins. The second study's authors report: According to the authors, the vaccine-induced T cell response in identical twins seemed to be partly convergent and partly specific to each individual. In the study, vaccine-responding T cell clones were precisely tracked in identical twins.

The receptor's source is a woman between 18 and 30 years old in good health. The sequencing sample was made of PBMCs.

The CDR3 here reads CATGNVGETQYF. Read as DNA, the sequence is TGTGCCACCGGTAACGTGGGAGAGACCCAGTACTTC. This chain joins TRBV10-3 to TRBJ2-5; no D gene is confidently identified. From the cysteine up to the phenylalanine, the CDR3 has a length of 12 residues. The entry retains the CDR3 DNA only, 36 bases that are in frame from base 1. The CDR1 and CDR2 encoded by the germline V gene are ENHRY and SYGVKD. Cut back by 10 bases and 4 bases, the V and J ends lie 13 bases apart.